This entry lists 32 T cell receptor beta chains sequenced from one sample in a study of blood T cell repertoires in COVID-19. Here immunoSEQ multiplex PCR was the method, and the copy in TCRdb shows in-frame clones only, minus some. The table lists about 110,000 clones, around 86% of them singletons, with 4% to 4.5% in the top ten. Sequencing used peripheral blood. These receptor sequences come from an older woman with acute or convalescent COVID-19.

The V and J genes are TRBV5-1 and TRBJ2-3; D is perhaps TRBD2 (6 bases). The V and J ends lost 4 bases and 2 bases respectively, with 23 bases between them. Germline CDR1 reads SGHRS; CDR2 reads YFSETQ. This CDR3 comprises 18 residues. Written as DNA, the CDR3 is TGCGCCAGCAGCCTCCGGGCCCCCGGGAGCGGACCCACAGATACGCAGTATTTT. Its translation: CASSLRAPGSGPTDTQYF. The whole variable domain, filled in from reference TRBV5-1 and TRBJ2-3, reads KAGVTQTPRYLIKTRGQQVTLSCSPISGHRSVSWYQQTPGQGLQFLFEYFSETQRNKGNFPGRFSGRQFSNSRSEMNVSTLELGDSALYLCASSLRAPGSGPTDTQYFGPGTRLTVL.

This clone has a handful of counts. V is TRBV4-2 and J is TRBJ1-1, with 7 bases identical to TRBD1. Germline V CDR1 and CDR2: LGHNA, YNFKEQ. The CDR3 runs to 15 residues. V trimming: 4 bases; J trimming: 1 base; junction bases outside the gene matches: 6. CDR3 coding DNA: TGTGCCAGCAGCCTGGACAGGCTACAGAACACTGAAGCTTTCTTT. This codes for CASSLDRLQNTEAFF.

The sample holds a few counts of this clone. The chain uses TRBV15 and TRBJ1-4; possible D gene TRBD1, 5 bases. The CDR3 length is 13 residues. CDR1 and CDR2 from the germline V gene are LNHNV and YYDKDF (reference sequence). The germline V and J ends were trimmed by 11 bases and 8 bases, with 18 bases remaining between them. Written as DNA, the CDR3 is TGTGCCGTCTCGCGGGGCAGGGAAGAAAAACTGTTTTTT. It codes for CAVSRGREEKLFF.

A single count supports this clone. The chain uses TRBV19 and TRBJ1-3; D is perhaps TRBD1 (6 bases). Trimming left V 7 bases short and J 0 bases short, with 25 bases between. This CDR3 region has 19 residues. Germline CDR1 reads LNHDA; CDR2 reads SQIVND (reference sequence). The CDR3 coding sequence is TGTGCCAGTACCAGGCGGACAGCCTTATCCATTTTCTCTGGAAACACCATATATTTT. Translating gives CASTRRTALSIFSGNTIYF.

The chain recombines TRBV7-9 with TRBJ2-2; unclear D gene. The CDR3 covers 16 residues. V was cut by 0 bases and J by 0 bases, with 8 bases left in between. Per germline, CDR1 SEHNR and CDR2 FQNEAQ (reference sequence). For the CDR3, the DNA is TGTGCCAGCAGCTTAGCTGGCGGAACGAACACCGGGGAGCTGTTTTTT. This gives the protein CASSLAGGTNTGELFF.

This clone showed up just once. The gene calls are TRBV3-1 (or the pseudogene TRBV3-2) and TRBJ2-2; TRBD2 is a possible D gene (6 bases). CDR1 is LGHDT and CDR2 is YNNKEL in the germline V gene (reference sequence). This CDR3 region has 15 residues. Deletions cut 4 bases from V and 2 bases from J, with 11 bases between. CDR3 in DNA: TGTGCCAGCAGCCTTAGCGGATCTAACACCGGGGAGCTGTTTTTT. As protein: CASSLSGSNTGELFF.

V usage is TRBV25-1 and J usage is TRBJ2-2, with D possibly matching TRBD1 (5 bases). Per germline, CDR1 MGHDK and CDR2 SYGVNS. V was shortened by 2 bases and J by 1 base, with 8 bases between the two germline ends. This CDR3 region has 15 residues. The CDR3 coding sequence is TGTGCCAGCAGTGAAGGGGCAGGGAACACCGGGGAGCTGTTTTTT. Amino acid sequence: CASSEGAGNTGELFF.

This clone appeared a single time. The chain links TRBV6-1 to TRBJ1-5; 8 bases line up with TRBD1. The CDR3 is 19 residues long. From germline, CDR1 is MNHNS and CDR2 SASEGT. V shed 2 bases, J shed 4 bases, and the junction held 16 bases outside the gene matches. The CDR3 reads CASSESRGDRGLRNQPQHF. The CDR3 nucleotides are TGTGCCAGCAGTGAAAGTAGGGGAGACAGGGGCCTGAGGAATCAGCCCCAGCATTTT.

This chain links TRBV5-6 with TRBJ2-7; D may be TRBD1 (6 bases). Per the germline V gene, CDR1 is SGHDT and CDR2 is YYEEEE. Trimming took off 2 bases at V and 3 bases at J, with 9 bases between the two ends. The CDR3 length is 13 residues. The CDR3 sequence: CASSFQGSYEQYF. Here the CDR3 DNA reads TGTGCCAGCAGCTTCCAGGGGAGCTACGAGCAGTACTTC.

V gene TRBV11-2 combines with J gene TRBJ1-4; D unclear. The CDR3 length is 15 residues. V was pared by 4 bases and J by 0 bases, with 9 bases between. Per germline, CDR1 SGHAT and CDR2 FQNNGV. The CDR3, as DNA: TGTGCCAGCAGCTCATTTACTGCAACTAATGAAAAACTGTTTTTT. Residues: CASSSFTATNEKLFF.

This rearrangement joins TRBV29-1 to TRBJ2-4; no clear D gene. The CDR3 is 13 amino acids. V was cut by 4 bases and J by 3 bases, with 10 bases left in between. CDR1 is SQVTM, CDR2 ANQGSEA, per germline. The CDR3 spells CSVALRNKNIQYF. The CDR3 bases are TGCAGCGTTGCTTTGCGGAACAAAAACATTCAGTACTTC.

J is TRBJ1-2 and V is TRBV28, with a possible D match to TRBD1 (6 bases). Trimming shortened V by 3 bases and J by 4 bases, and 9 bases separated the two germline ends. Germline loops: CDR1 MDHEN, CDR2 SYDVKM. This CDR3 region has 13 residues. CDR3 DNA sequence: TGTGCCAGCAGTTTCCAGGGGACCTATGGCTACACCTTC. Its protein is CASSFQGTYGYTF.

The chain couples TRBV12-3 or TRBV12-4 to TRBJ1-1, with TRBD1 matching over 8 bases. The V and J ends lost 6 bases and 2 bases, in that order; junction bases with no gene match: 2. The CDR3 spans 13 residues. CDR3 coding DNA: TGTGCCAGCAGCACAGGGGGTAACACTGAAGCTTTCTTT. This sequence encodes CASSTGGNTEAFF.

A few counts support this clone. This chain connects TRBV5-1 to TRBJ1-1; the match to TRBD1 covers 8 bases. Germline V gene sequence: CDR1 SGHRS, CDR2 YFSETQ. CDR3 length equals 14 residues. Trimming removed 0 bases from V and 6 bases from J; junction bases left unmatched: 4. In DNA form, the CDR3 reads TGCGCCAGCAGCTTGGGGACAGGGATCGCTGAAGCTTTCTTT. This translates into CASSLGTGIAEAFF.

The chain couples TRBV5-1 to TRBJ2-7, with 9 bases that match TRBD1. The CDR3 consists of 14 residues. CDR1 is SGHRS, CDR2 YFSETQ, per germline. Unmatched junction bases numbered 4, after V lost 4 bases and J lost 2 bases. CDR3 sequence (DNA): TGCGCCAGCAGCCCCGACAGGGGGACCTACGAGCAGTACTTC. It specifies CASSPDRGTYEQYF.

The chain employs TRBV2 and TRBJ1-2; 7 bases line up with TRBD1. Germline lookup yields CDR1 SNHLY and CDR2 FYNNEI. The CDR3 loop spans 15 amino acids. V lost 9 bases to trimming and J lost 3 bases; unmatched junction nucleotides: 13. In DNA, the CDR3 is TGTGCCAGTATCCCAACCCGGGGACAGCACTATGGCTACACCTTC. Encoded protein: CASIPTRGQHYGYTF.

This sequence joins TRBV6-5 and TRBJ2-1, with TRBD2 matching 7 bases. Germline V gene sequence: CDR1 MNHEY, CDR2 SVGAGI. This CDR3 has 14 amino acids. J lost 4 bases, V lost 8 bases, and 8 bases had no gene match. CDR3 protein: CASQREGLYNEQFF. Written as DNA, the CDR3 is TGTGCCAGCCAGAGGGAGGGCCTTTACAATGAGCAGTTCTTC.

The chain links TRBV20-1 to TRBJ2-3; 7 bases line up with TRBD1. Germline V gives CDR1 DFQATT, CDR2 SNEGSKA (reference sequence). V trimming: 3 bases; J trimming: 5 bases; junction bases outside the gene matches: 11. The CDR3 loop spans 15 amino acids. CDR3 residues: CSASKQGTTQDTQYF. In DNA, the CDR3 is TGCAGTGCTAGTAAACAGGGGACGACTCAAGATACGCAGTATTTT.

CDR3 in amino acids: CASSQDVEGYGYTF. The CDR3 bases are TGTGCCAGCTCACAGGACGTGGAGGGCTATGGCTACACCTTC. The chain has TRBV18 and TRBJ1-2, with D unresolved. In germline, CDR1 is KGHSH, CDR2 LQKENI. The V gene lost 4 bases and the J gene lost 4 bases, with 13 bases spanning the gap. The CDR3 is made up of 14 amino acids. The entire variable domain, with the rest obtained from reference TRBV18 and TRBJ1-2, is as follows: NAGVMQNPRHLVRRRGQEARLRCSPMKGHSHVYWYRQLPEEGLKFMVYLQKENIIDESGMPKERFSAEFPKEGPSILRIQQVVRGDSAAYFCASSQDVEGYGYTFGSGTRLTVV.

The V call is TRBV5-1, the J call TRBJ2-1; 9 bases are shared with TRBD2. CDR1 and CDR2 from the germline V gene are SGHRS and YFSETQ. This CDR3 has 16 amino acids. The V and J ends lost 2 bases and 2 bases, in that order; junction bases with no gene match: 5. CDR3 loop: CASSFSGSRAYNEQFF. DNA for the CDR3: TGCGCCAGCAGCTTTAGCGGGAGTCGGGCCTACAATGAGCAGTTCTTC. Full variable domain (outside the CDR3, taken from reference TRBV5-1 and TRBJ2-1): KAGVTQTPRYLIKTRGQQVTLSCSPISGHRSVSWYQQTPGQGLQFLFEYFSETQRNKGNFPGRFSGRQFSNSRSEMNVSTLELGDSALYLCASSFSGSRAYNEQFFGPGTRLTVL.

The chain combines TRBV28 with TRBJ1-5; D might be TRBD1 (5 bases). Per germline, CDR1 MDHEN and CDR2 SYDVKM. This CDR3 spans 13 amino acids. V was clipped by 8 bases and J by 2 bases, with 10 bases between them. The CDR3: CASGRGGNQPQHF. The CDR3 nucleotides are TGTGCCAGCGGGAGGGGCGGCAATCAGCCCCAGCATTTT.

V and J are TRBV10-1 and TRBJ2-1, with 8 bases matching TRBD2. This CDR3 is 15 amino acids long. Germline CDR1 reads WNHNN; CDR2 reads SYGVQD (reference sequence). The V segment lost 10 bases and the J segment 6 bases; nucleotides outside the gene matches: 14. CDR3 sequence (DNA): TGCGCCATCCCGGTTCCGGGACTAGATTGCAATGAGCAGTTCTTC. Encoded protein: CAIPVPGLDCNEQFF.

The rearrangement links TRBV11-1 to TRBJ2-7, with 8 bases fitting TRBD1. The germline V gene encodes CDR1 SGHAT and CDR2 FQDESV (reference sequence). This CDR3 spans 15 amino acids. V was clipped by 5 bases and J by 4 bases; unmatched bases: 10. The CDR3 nucleotides read TGTGCCAGCAGCCCCAGACAGGGGTGGCGGTACGAGCAGTACTTC. This sequence encodes CASSPRQGWRYEQYF.

A few counts support this clone. The gene calls are TRBV14 and TRBJ2-1; 7 nucleotides line up with TRBD1. Germline-derived CDR1 and CDR2 are SGHDN and FVKESK. CDR3 length equals 14 residues. V trimming: 2 bases; J trimming: 3 bases; junction bases outside the gene matches: 1. DNA of the CDR3: TGTGCCAGCAGCCAAACAGGGGTCTACAATGAGCAGTTCTTC. Translation: CASSQTGVYNEQFF.

In this sample, this clone turned up once. This rearrangement joins TRBV19 to TRBJ2-3, with 7 bases that match TRBD1. Trimming cost V 5 bases and J 3 bases; bases outside gene matches: 17. CDR1 is LNHDA, CDR2 SQIVND, per germline (reference sequence). The CDR3 contains 18 residues. CDR3 loop: CASSSRRWGRGLTDTQYF. The CDR3 DNA is TGTGCCAGTAGTTCTCGGCGGTGGGGCAGGGGGTTGACAGATACGCAGTATTTT.

The chain recombines TRBV7-6 with TRBJ1-3, with a tentative D call TRBD1 (5 bases). In germline, CDR1 is SGHVS, CDR2 FNYEAQ. The CDR3 runs to 16 residues. With 5 bases removed from V and 4 bases from J, the gap between germline ends came to 18 bases. CDR3 sequence: CASSPDGTFRGNTIYF. The CDR3 nucleotides read TGTGCCAGCAGCCCAGACGGGACTTTTAGGGGAAACACCATATATTTT.

This chain joins TRBV18 and TRBJ1-4; 7 nucleotides line up with TRBD1. Germline CDR1 reads KGHSH; CDR2 reads LQKENI. Trimming removed 2 bases from V and 14 bases from J; junction bases left unmatched: 5. The CDR3 has 12 amino acids. This CDR3 is CASSPTTGRLFF. The CDR3 DNA reads as TGTGCCAGCTCACCAACGACAGGGAGGCTGTTTTTT.

V gene TRBV30 combines with J gene TRBJ2-7, with 8 bases that match TRBD2. The CDR3 is 14 amino acids. CDR1 is GTSNPN, CDR2 SVGIG, per germline (reference sequence). V shed 5 bases and J 0 bases; nucleotides not matched to a gene: 6. The CDR3 bases are TGTGCCTGGGATGATAGCGGGAACTCCTACGAGCAGTACTTC. Its protein is CAWDDSGNSYEQYF.

This chain connects TRBV5-6 to TRBJ1-2; possibly TRBD1 for D (6 bases). This CDR3 comprises 13 residues. V lost 3 bases, J lost 3 bases, and 9 bases lay in between. The V gene's germline CDR1 is SGHDT and CDR2 YYEEEE. In DNA, the CDR3 is TGTGCCAGCAGCTCAGGACAGCACTATGGCTACACCTTC. Its protein product is CASSSGQHYGYTF.

The rearrangement links TRBV19 to TRBJ1-5, with D unclear. There are 14 residues in the CDR3. Germline loops: CDR1 LNHDA, CDR2 SQIVND (reference sequence). V was clipped by 10 bases and J by 3 bases, with 16 bases between them. The CDR3 region is CATNEDGINQPQHF. The CDR3 nucleotides read TGTGCCACCAACGAGGACGGGATCAATCAGCCCCAGCATTTT.

V gene TRBV19 combines with J gene TRBJ2-5; no definite D call. V was cut by 3 bases and J by 3 bases, with 8 bases left in between. The germline V gene has CDR1 LNHDA and CDR2 SQIVND (reference sequence). The length of the CDR3 is 13 residues. The CDR3 DNA sequence: TGTGCCAGTAGTATTCGGCGGAAAGAGACCCAGTACTTC. Protein: CASSIRRKETQYF.

The chain is built from TRBV6-2 or TRBV6-3 and TRBJ2-1; D is ambiguous. The CDR3 runs to 14 residues. Looked up from germline, CDR1 is MNHEY and CDR2 is SVGEGT. The germline V and J ends were trimmed by 4 bases and 0 bases, with 7 bases remaining between them. CDR3 region: CASSWHNSYNEQFF. For the CDR3, the DNA is TGTGCCAGCAGTTGGCACAACTCCTACAATGAGCAGTTCTTC.